The rows below give T cell receptor beta chains drawn from one sample of a study of technical replicates of blood from a few donors. Using immunoSEQ multiplex PCR, the repertoire was profiled, and TCRdb retains in-frame clones only, with some absent. The data show roughly 81,000 clones, 97% seen once. The material sequenced was T cells isolated from PBMCs. Receptors were obtained from a human donor in good health. CDR3s include the opening cysteine and the closing phenylalanine or tryptophan. Each record gives: J gene, V gene, CDR3 protein.

J gene: TRBJ1-5
V gene: TRBV28
CDR3 protein: CASVPGQALNQPQHF

J gene: TRBJ2-1
V gene: TRBV6-6
CDR3 protein: CASSYSTRLAKNEQFF

J gene: TRBJ2-3
V gene: TRBV13
CDR3 protein: CASSSSGFGTDTQYF

J gene: TRBJ2-1
V gene: TRBV7-6
CDR3 protein: CASSSGNPPHNEQFF

J gene: TRBJ2-7
V gene: TRBV2
CDR3 protein: CASSEVGGLNEQYF

J gene: TRBJ1-5
V gene: TRBV15
CDR3 protein: CATSRDPSPTGLLNQPQHF

J gene: TRBJ1-1
V gene: TRBV7-3
CDR3 protein: CASSFFQNSEAFF

J gene: TRBJ2-2
V gene: TRBV5-1
CDR3 protein: CASSGLLVAGGNTGELFF

J gene: TRBJ2-7
V gene: TRBV5-1
CDR3 protein: CASSLERTGGEQYF

J gene: TRBJ2-1
V gene: TRBV11-2
CDR3 protein: CASRQVKTPYNEQFF

J gene: TRBJ2-3
V gene: TRBV6-6
CDR3 protein: CASRAPPSGGQGTQYF

J gene: TRBJ2-3
V gene: TRBV28
CDR3 protein: CASSLRQEGTHTHTDTQYF

J gene: TRBJ2-1
V gene: TRBV30
CDR3 protein: CAWSGDTNEQFF

J gene: TRBJ2-5
V gene: TRBV4-1
CDR3 protein: CASSQPSLGAETQYF

J gene: TRBJ1-1
V gene: TRBV6-5
CDR3 protein: CASSYRSTGGEAFF

J gene: TRBJ1-2
V gene: TRBV4-1
CDR3 protein: CASSHPLQGAGYGYTF

J gene: TRBJ2-7
V gene: TRBV5-5
CDR3 protein: CASTHPLLKSSYEQYF

J gene: TRBJ2-7
V gene: TRBV15
CDR3 protein: CATSRLGGSRVSSYEQYF

J gene: TRBJ1-2
V gene: TRBV6-5
CDR3 protein: CASSPFTGTGSGYTF

J gene: TRBJ2-2
V gene: TRBV14
CDR3 protein: CASSPISVPGELFF

J gene: TRBJ1-1
V gene: TRBV6-5
CDR3 protein: CASSYSRGLNTEAFF

J gene: TRBJ2-7
V gene: TRBV19
CDR3 protein: CASSPGTGYEQYF

J gene: TRBJ2-7
V gene: TRBV2
CDR3 protein: CASLRDRGSYEQYF

J gene: TRBJ2-2
V gene: TRBV7-9
CDR3 protein: CASNNKTGFPGELFF

J gene: TRBJ2-7
V gene: TRBV18
CDR3 protein: CASSREGRTYEQYF

J gene: TRBJ1-1
V gene: TRBV2
CDR3 protein: CASRRRENTEAFF

J gene: TRBJ2-1
V gene: TRBV9
CDR3 protein: CASSASGTSGAISYNEQFF

J gene: TRBJ1-1
V gene: TRBV10-2
CDR3 protein: CASSGQNTEAFF

J gene: TRBJ1-1
V gene: TRBV5-1
CDR3 protein: CASSLDWIREGNTEAFF

J gene: TRBJ1-1
V gene: TRBV4-1
CDR3 protein: CASSQVAGLMKGGTEAFF

J gene: TRBJ2-1
V gene: TRBV27
CDR3 protein: CASSRTRNSYNEQFF

J gene: TRBJ2-1
V gene: TRBV29-1
CDR3 protein: CTVDRGHNEQFF

J gene: TRBJ2-3
V gene: TRBV6-1
CDR3 protein: CASNLPRSGTDTQYF

J gene: TRBJ2-2
V gene: TRBV6-5
CDR3 protein: CASSRDRGSVGELFF

J gene: TRBJ2-1
V gene: TRBV5-1
CDR3 protein: CASSLGGINYNEQFF

J gene: TRBJ1-6
V gene: TRBV19
CDR3 protein: CASRSMSRGNSPLHF

J gene: TRBJ1-5
V gene: TRBV5-8
CDR3 protein: CASSFDRDNSNQPQHF

J gene: TRBJ2-7
V gene: TRBV5-1
CDR3 protein: CASSLALAGGYEQYF

J gene: TRBJ2-7
V gene: TRBV27
CDR3 protein: CASGRGTGTYEQYF

J gene: TRBJ1-1
V gene: TRBV29-1
CDR3 protein: CSVLEQGLNTEAFF

J gene: TRBJ2-5
V gene: TRBV5-1
CDR3 protein: CASSLRASGRGETQYF

J gene: TRBJ2-1
V gene: TRBV5-1
CDR3 protein: CASELLGAGVYNEQFF

J gene: TRBJ2-2
V gene: TRBV27
CDR3 protein: CASSRGGRNTGELFF